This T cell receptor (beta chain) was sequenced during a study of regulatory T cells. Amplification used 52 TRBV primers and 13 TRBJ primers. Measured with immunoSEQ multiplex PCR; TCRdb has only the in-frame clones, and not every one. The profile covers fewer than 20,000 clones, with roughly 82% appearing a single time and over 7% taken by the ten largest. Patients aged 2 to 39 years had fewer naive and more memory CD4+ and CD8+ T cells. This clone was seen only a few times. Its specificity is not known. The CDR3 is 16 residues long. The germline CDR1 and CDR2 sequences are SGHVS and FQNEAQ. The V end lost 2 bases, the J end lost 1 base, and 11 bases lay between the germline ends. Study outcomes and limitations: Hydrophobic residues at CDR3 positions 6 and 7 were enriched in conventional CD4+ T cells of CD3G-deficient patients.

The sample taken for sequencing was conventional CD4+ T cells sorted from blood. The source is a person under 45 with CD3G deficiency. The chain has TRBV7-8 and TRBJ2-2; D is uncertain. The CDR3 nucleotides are TGTGCCAGCAGCTTAATGGCAGCCCTGAACACCGGGGAGCTGTTTTTT. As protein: CASSLMAALNTGELFF.